The T cell receptor (beta chain) under discussion was sequenced for a study of T cell repertoires in ileal Crohn's disease. Findings of the study overall: Clonal expansions were more frequent in active smokers than non-smokers at surgery.

Note on this clone: Antigen unknown.

Sequenced by immunoSEQ multiplex PCR; TCRdb stores in-frame clones only, minus some. The sample holds around 6,700 clones, about four fifths seen once. The source material was ileal tissue. The clonotype comes from an adult with Crohn's disease.

The CDR3 protein is CASSFRQGAEAFF. DNA for the CDR3: TGTGCCAGTAGTTTCCGACAGGGGGCTGAAGCTTTCTTT. This rearrangement joins TRBV19 to TRBJ1-1; 9 bases align to TRBD1. Germline V CDR1 and CDR2: LNHDA, SQIVND (reference sequence). V lost 5 bases and J lost 6; bases outside the gene matches: 4. This CDR3 has 13 residues.